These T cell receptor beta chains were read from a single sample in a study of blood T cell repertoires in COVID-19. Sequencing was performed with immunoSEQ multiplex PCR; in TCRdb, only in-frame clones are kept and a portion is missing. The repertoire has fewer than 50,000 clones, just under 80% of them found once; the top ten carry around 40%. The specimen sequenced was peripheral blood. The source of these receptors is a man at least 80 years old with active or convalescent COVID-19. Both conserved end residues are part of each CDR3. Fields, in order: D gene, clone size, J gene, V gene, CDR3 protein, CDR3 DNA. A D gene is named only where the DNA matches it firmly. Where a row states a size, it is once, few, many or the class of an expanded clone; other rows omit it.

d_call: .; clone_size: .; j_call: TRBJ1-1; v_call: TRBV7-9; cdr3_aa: CASSLDAGTEAFF; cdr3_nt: TGTGCCAGCAGCTTAGATGCGGGCACTGAAGCTTTCTTT
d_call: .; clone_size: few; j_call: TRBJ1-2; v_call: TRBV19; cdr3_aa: CASTGEFRFNYGYTF; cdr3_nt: TGTGCCAGTACGGGAGAGTTCCGATTTAACTATGGCTACACCTTC
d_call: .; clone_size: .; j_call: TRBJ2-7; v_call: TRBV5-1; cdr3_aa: CASSLVGGSYEQYF; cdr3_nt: TGCGCCAGCAGCTTGGTCGGAGGCTCCTACGAGCAGTACTTC
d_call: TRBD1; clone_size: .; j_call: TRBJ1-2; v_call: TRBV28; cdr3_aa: CASYPGGTGHFGYTF; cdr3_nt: TGTGCCAGTTACCCGGGGGGGACAGGGCATTTTGGCTACACCTTC
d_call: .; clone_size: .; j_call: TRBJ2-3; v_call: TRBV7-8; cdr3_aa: CASSRGGYTDTQYF; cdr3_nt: TGTGCCAGCAGCCGAGGCGGATACACAGATACGCAGTATTTT
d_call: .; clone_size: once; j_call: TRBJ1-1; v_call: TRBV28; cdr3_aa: CASSLSGLGVAFF; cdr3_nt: TGTGCCAGCAGTTTATCCGGGTTGGGTGTCGCTTTCTTT
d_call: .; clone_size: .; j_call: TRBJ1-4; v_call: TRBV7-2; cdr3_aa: CASSLQGTTNEKLFF; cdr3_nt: TGTGCCAGCAGCCTACAGGGAACAACTAATGAAAAACTGTTTTTT
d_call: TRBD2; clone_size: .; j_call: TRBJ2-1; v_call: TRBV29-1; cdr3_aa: CSVEEVSGGADEQFF; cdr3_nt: TGCAGCGTTGAAGAAGTGAGCGGGGGGGCCGATGAGCAGTTCTTC
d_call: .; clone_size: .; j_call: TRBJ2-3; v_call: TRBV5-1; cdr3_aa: CASKWLADTDTQYF; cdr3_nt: TGCGCCAGCAAGTGGTTAGCGGACACAGATACGCAGTATTTT
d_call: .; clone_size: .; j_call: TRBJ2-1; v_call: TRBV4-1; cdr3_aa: CASSQDGATAQFF; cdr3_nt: TGCGCCAGCAGCCAAGATGGGGCTACGGCGCAGTTCTTC
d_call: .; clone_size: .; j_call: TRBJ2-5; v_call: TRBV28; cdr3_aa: CASSLRLAKQETQYF; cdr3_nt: TGTGCCAGCAGTTTGCGGCTAGCGAAACAAGAGACCCAGTACTTC
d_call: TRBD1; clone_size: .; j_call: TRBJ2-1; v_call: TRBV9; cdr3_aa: CASSVGDRANEQFF; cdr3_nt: TGTGCCAGCAGCGTAGGCGACAGGGCCAATGAGCAGTTCTTC
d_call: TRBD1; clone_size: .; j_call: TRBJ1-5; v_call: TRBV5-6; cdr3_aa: CASSLADRDDQPQHF; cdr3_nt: TGTGCCAGCAGCTTGGCAGACAGGGACGATCAGCCCCAGCATTTT
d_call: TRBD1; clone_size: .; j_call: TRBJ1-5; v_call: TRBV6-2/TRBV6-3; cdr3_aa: CASSWTGDSNQPQHF; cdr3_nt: TGTGCCAGCAGTTGGACAGGGGATAGCAATCAGCCCCAGCATTTT
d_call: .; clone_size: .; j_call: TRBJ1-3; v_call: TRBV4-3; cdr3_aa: CASSQGGASGNTIYF; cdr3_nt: TGCGCCAGCAGCCAAGGGGGAGCCTCTGGAAACACCATATATTTT
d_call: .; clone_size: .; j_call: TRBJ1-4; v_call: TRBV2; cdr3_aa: CASRDPGGGANEKLFF; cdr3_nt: TGTGCCAGCAGAGACCCTGGGGGGGGAGCTAATGAAAAACTGTTTTTT
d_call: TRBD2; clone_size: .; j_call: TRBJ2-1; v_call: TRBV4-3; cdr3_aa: CASSQGLADTYNEQFF; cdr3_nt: TGCGCCAGCAGCCAAGGACTAGCGGATACCTACAATGAGCAGTTCTTC
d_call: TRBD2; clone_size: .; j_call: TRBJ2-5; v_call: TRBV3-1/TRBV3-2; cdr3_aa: CASSQEASGVRETQYF; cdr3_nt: TGTGCCAGCAGCCAAGAGGCTAGCGGGGTCAGGGAGACCCAGTACTTC
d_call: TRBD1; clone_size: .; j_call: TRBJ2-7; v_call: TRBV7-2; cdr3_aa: CASSWGGQGPYEQYF; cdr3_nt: TGTGCCAGCAGCTGGGGGGGACAGGGGCCCTACGAGCAGTACTTC
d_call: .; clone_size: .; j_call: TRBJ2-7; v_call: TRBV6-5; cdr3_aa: CASRSTGSYEQYF; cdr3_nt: TGTGCCAGCAGGTCCACGGGTAGTTACGAGCAGTACTTC
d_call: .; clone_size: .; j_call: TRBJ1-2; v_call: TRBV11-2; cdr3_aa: CASSSRGYGYTF; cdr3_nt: TGTGCCAGCAGCTCGCGGGGGTATGGCTACACCTTC
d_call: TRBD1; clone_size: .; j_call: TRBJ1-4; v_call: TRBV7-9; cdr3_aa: CASSSKGAGTATNEKLFF; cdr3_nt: TGTGCCAGCAGCTCCAAGGGGGCGGGCACCGCAACTAATGAAAAACTGTTTTTT
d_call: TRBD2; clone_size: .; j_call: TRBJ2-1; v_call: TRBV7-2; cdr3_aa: CASSPLAGRAYNEQFF; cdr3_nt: TGTGCCAGCAGCCCATTAGCGGGGAGGGCATATAATGAGCAGTTCTTC
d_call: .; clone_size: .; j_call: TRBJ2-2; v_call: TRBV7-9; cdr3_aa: CASSLSGAGELFF; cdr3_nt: TGTGCCAGCAGCTTATCGGGGGCCGGGGAGCTGTTTTTT
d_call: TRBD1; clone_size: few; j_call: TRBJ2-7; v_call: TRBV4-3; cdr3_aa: CASSQGMGQLDEQYF; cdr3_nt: TGCGCCAGCAGCCAAGGGATGGGACAGCTAGACGAGCAGTACTTC
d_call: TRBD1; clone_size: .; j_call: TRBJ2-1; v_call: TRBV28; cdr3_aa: CASSLGTGDANEQFF; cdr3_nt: TGTGCCAGCAGTTTGGGTACAGGGGATGCCAATGAGCAGTTCTTC
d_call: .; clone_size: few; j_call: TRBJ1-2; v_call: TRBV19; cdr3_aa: CASSLLAGYGYTF; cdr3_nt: TGTGCCAGTAGTCTCCTGGCAGGGTATGGCTACACCTTC
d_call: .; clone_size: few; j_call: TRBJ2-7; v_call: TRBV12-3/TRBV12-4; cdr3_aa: CASSVLSNEQYF; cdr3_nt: TGTGCCAGCAGTGTCCTAAGTAACGAGCAGTACTTC
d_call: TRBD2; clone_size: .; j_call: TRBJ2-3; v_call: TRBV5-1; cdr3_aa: CASSSRLAVTDTQYF; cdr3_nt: TGCGCCAGCAGCTCACGACTAGCGGTCACAGATACGCAGTATTTT
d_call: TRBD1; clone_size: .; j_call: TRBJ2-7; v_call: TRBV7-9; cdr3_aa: CASSLDRVGWQGQYF; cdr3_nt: TGTGCCAGCAGCCTAGACAGGGTAGGATGGCAGGGGCAGTACTTC
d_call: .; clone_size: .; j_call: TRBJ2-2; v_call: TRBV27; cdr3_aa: CASSLLQGSGTGELFF; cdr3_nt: TGTGCCAGCAGTTTATTGCAGGGTAGTGGCACCGGGGAGCTGTTTTTT